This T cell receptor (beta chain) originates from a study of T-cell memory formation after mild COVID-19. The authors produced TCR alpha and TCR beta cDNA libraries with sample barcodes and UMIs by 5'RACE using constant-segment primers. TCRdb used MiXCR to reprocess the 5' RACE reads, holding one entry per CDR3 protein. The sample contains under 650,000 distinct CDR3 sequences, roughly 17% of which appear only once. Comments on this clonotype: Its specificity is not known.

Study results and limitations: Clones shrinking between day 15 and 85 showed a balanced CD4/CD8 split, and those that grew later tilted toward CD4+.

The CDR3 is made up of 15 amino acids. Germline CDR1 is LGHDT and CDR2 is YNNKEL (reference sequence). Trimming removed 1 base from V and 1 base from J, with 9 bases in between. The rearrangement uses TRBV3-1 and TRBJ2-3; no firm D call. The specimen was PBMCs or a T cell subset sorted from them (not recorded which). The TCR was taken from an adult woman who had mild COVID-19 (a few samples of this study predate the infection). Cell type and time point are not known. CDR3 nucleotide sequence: TGTGCCAGCAGCCAAGGTCCGACACGCACAGATACGCAGTATTTT. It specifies CASSQGPTRTDTQYF.